The 30 T cell receptor beta chains in this list originate from one sample, sequenced in a study of control samples from healthy donors and cancer patients. The assay was immunoSEQ multiplex PCR, and TCRdb's table has in-frame clones only and misses some. The profile covers about 120,000 clones, with 85% to 90% appearing a single time and around 1.1% taken by the ten largest. The specimen sequenced was PBMCs. The receptors originated from a woman between 50 and 59 years old with colorectal cancer.

A note on this clone: The same CDR3 is also encoded by other DNA sequences in this sample. The chain employs TRBV7-9 and TRBJ1-2; weak D call: TRBD1 (5 bases). Germline loops: CDR1 SEHNR, CDR2 FQNEAQ (reference sequence). The CDR3 has 13 residues. Trimming removed 6 bases from V and 4 bases from J, with 12 bases in between. CDR3 in amino acids: CASSSGRGYGYTF. CDR3 nucleotide sequence: TGTGCCAGCAGTTCGGGACGGGGCTATGGCTACACCTTC.

This rearrangement joins TRBV14 to TRBJ2-4; D uncertain. This CDR3 region has 14 residues. V shed 1 base and J shed 8 bases, with 12 bases lying between them. Germline CDR1 SGHDN, CDR2 FVKESK. CDR3 nucleotide sequence: TGTGCCAGCAGCCAAGGAAACACGCGTGACATTCAGTACTTC. This gives the protein CASSQGNTRDIQYF.

As DNA, the CDR3 is TGTGCCAGTAGTTCTCGGGACTCCAAAAACATTCAGTACTTC. Encoded protein: CASSSRDSKNIQYF. This chain connects TRBV19 to TRBJ2-4; D might be TRBD2 (6 bases). CDR1 is LNHDA and CDR2 is SQIVND in the germline V gene (reference sequence). The CDR3 is made up of 14 amino acids. Deletions cut 5 bases from V and 2 bases from J, with 10 bases between.

This chain links TRBV6-5 with TRBJ1-2; tentative D call: TRBD1 (5 bases). This CDR3 comprises 15 residues. Germline CDR1 and CDR2: MNHEY and SVGAGI. Between the trimmed V and J ends, which lost 0 bases and 7 bases, there was a span of 15 bases. The CDR3 loop reads CASSYSGGRETGYTF. The CDR3, as DNA: TGTGCCAGCAGTTACTCGGGCGGCAGGGAGACTGGCTACACCTTC.

The V and J genes are TRBV29-1 and TRBJ2-7; TRBD1 matches 7 bases. Germline V gives CDR1 SQVTM, CDR2 ANQGSEA. The CDR3 extends over 12 amino acids. Trimming took 6 bases from V and 6 from J; bases not matched to a gene: 8. The CDR3 DNA follows: TGCAGCGTAGGACAGGCATCGGCCGAGCAGTACTTC. Translating gives CSVGQASAEQYF.

This chain connects TRBV10-3 to TRBJ2-1; D perhaps matches TRBD2 (6 bases). The CDR3 length is 15 residues. Deletions cut 2 bases from V and 4 bases from J, with 12 bases between. Germline loops: CDR1 ENHRY, CDR2 SYGVKD. In DNA form, the CDR3 reads TGTGCCATCAGTGAGACGGGAGTGGGGTACAATGAGCAGTTCTTC. Residues: CAISETGVGYNEQFF.

The chain carries TRBV3-1 (or the pseudogene TRBV3-2) and TRBJ1-3; tentatively, D is TRBD1 (5 bases). V was trimmed by 5 bases and J by 3 bases, leaving 14 bases between them. The CDR3 extends over 15 amino acids. Germline V lookup: CDR1 LGHDT, CDR2 YNNKEL (reference sequence). CDR3 bases: TGTGCCAGCAGCGAACTCCCGGACAATGGAAACACCATATATTTT. Its translation is CASSELPDNGNTIYF.

On this clone: At one end the junction does not follow the germline gene, possibly because of a read error. The V call is TRBV7-7, the J call TRBJ1-3; D gene uncertain. The germline V gene encodes CDR1 SSHAT and CDR2 FNYEAQ (reference sequence). This CDR3 has 13 amino acids. Here the CDR3 reads CASSPGSGNTIYF. In DNA, the CDR3 is TGTGCTAGCAGCCCCGGCTCTGGAAACACCATATATTTT. Based on the CDR3 plus reference TRBV7-7 and TRBJ1-3, the full variable domain is GAGVSQSPRYKVTKRGQDVTLRCDPISSHATLYWYQQALGQGPEFLTYFNYEAQPDKSGLPSDRFSAERPEGSISTLTIQRTEQRDSAMYRCASSPGSGNTIYFGEGSWLTVV.

In this sample, this clone turned up once. The V call is TRBV30, the J call TRBJ1-4; 7 nucleotides line up with TRBD1. The CDR3 covers 16 residues. The V and J ends lost 4 bases and 7 bases, in that order; junction bases with no gene match: 15. Germline V gene lookup returns CDR1 GTSNPN and CDR2 SVGIG (reference sequence). CDR3 in amino acids: CAWTRKNEQGGEKLFF. The CDR3 region has the DNA TGTGCCTGGACCCGAAAGAATGAGCAGGGGGGTGAAAAACTGTTTTTT.

Worth noting for this clone: Germline is not matched at one junction end, which may reflect a read error. The chain joins TRBV5-8 to TRBJ1-1; 7 bases agree with TRBD1. Germline V gene sequence: CDR1 SGHTS, CDR2 YDEGEE. The CDR3 sequence is 14 residues long. The CDR3 reads CASSRSGGVTQAFF. The CDR3 region has the DNA TGTGCCAGCAGCAGATCAGGGGGAGTCACTCAAGCTTTCTTT.

The rearrangement joins TRBV11-3 to TRBJ2-1; D might be TRBD1 or TRBD2, each matching 6 bases. The CDR3 sequence is 14 residues long. CDR1 and CDR2 from the germline V gene are SGHNT and YENEEA. The ends were cut back, 1 base at V and 8 bases at J, with 12 bases in the middle. The CDR3 is CASSLGAGDYEQFF. DNA of the CDR3: TGTGCCAGCAGCTTAGGTGCAGGGGACTATGAGCAGTTCTTC.

This clone has just one count. The V call is TRBV28, the J call TRBJ1-1, with D hard to call. In germline, CDR1 is MDHEN, CDR2 SYDVKM. The CDR3 has 18 amino acids. The V end was cut by 3 bases, the J end by 0 bases, with 20 bases between. CDR3 nucleotides: TGTGCCAGCAGTTTGGACCGTGAGGGCTGGGTCCTGAACACTGAAGCTTTCTTT. Translated, it gives CASSLDREGWVLNTEAFF.

This rearrangement joins TRBV2 to TRBJ1-1, with 9 bases that match TRBD1. The germline V gene encodes CDR1 SNHLY and CDR2 FYNNEI. This CDR3 has 15 residues. Trimming took 5 bases from V and 3 from J; bases not matched to a gene: 7. CDR3 loop: CASSPQGAGDTEAFF. CDR3 in DNA: TGTGCCAGCAGTCCACAGGGGGCCGGGGACACTGAAGCTTTCTTT.

The chain couples TRBV18 to TRBJ2-1, with TRBD1 identical over 8 bases. V was pared by 6 bases and J by 5 bases, with 6 bases of the junction left unmatched. Germline-derived CDR1 and CDR2 are KGHSH and LQKENI. The CDR3 has 14 amino acids. In DNA form, the CDR3 reads TGTGCCAGCTCGCCTCTACAGGGGGACAATGAGCAGTTCTTC. Its protein product is CASSPLQGDNEQFF.

The chain couples TRBV7-6 to TRBJ2-1; a weak D match, TRBD1 (6 bases). V lost 1 base to trimming and J lost 0 bases, with 13 bases between them. Germline V gene sequence: CDR1 SGHVS, CDR2 FNYEAQ. The CDR3 sequence is 17 residues long. Here the CDR3 reads CASSLGVVGASYNEQFF. The CDR3, as DNA: TGTGCCAGCAGCTTAGGGGTCGTGGGGGCCTCCTACAATGAGCAGTTCTTC. Full variable domain (outside the CDR3, taken from reference TRBV7-6 and TRBJ2-1): GAGVSQSPRYKVTKRGQDVALRCDPISGHVSLYWYRQALGQGPEFLTYFNYEAQQDKSGLPNDRFSAERPEGSISTLTIQRTEQRDSAMYRCASSLGVVGASYNEQFFGPGTRLTVL.

The chain joins TRBV18 to TRBJ2-7; 8 nucleotides line up with TRBD1. Germline values: CDR1 KGHSH, CDR2 LQKENI. V trimming: 4 bases; J trimming: 3 bases; junction bases outside the gene matches: 2. The CDR3 is made up of 13 amino acids. The chain's CDR3 is CASSRGQVYEQYF. For the CDR3, the DNA is TGTGCCAGCTCACGGGGACAGGTCTACGAGCAGTACTTC. Filled out from reference TRBV18 and TRBJ2-7, the complete variable domain reads NAGVMQNPRHLVRRRGQEARLRCSPMKGHSHVYWYRQLPEEGLKFMVYLQKENIIDESGMPKERFSAEFPKEGPSILRIQQVVRGDSAAYFCASSRGQVYEQYFGPGTRLTVT.

The CDR3 is CASSRGTGGLHEQFF. In DNA form, the CDR3 reads TGTGCCAGCAGCCGAGGGACAGGGGGTCTCCATGAGCAGTTCTTC. The gene calls are TRBV7-8 and TRBJ2-1; 11 bases are a match to TRBD1. Germline values: CDR1 SGHVS, CDR2 FQNEAQ. This CDR3 has 15 residues. J was trimmed by 8 bases and V by 5 bases; bases with no gene match: 8.

The rearrangement links TRBV14 to TRBJ2-1; D is perhaps TRBD2 (6 bases). Trimming shortened V by 4 bases and J by 10 bases, and 20 bases separated the two germline ends. This CDR3 region has 15 residues. The germline CDR1 and CDR2 sequences are SGHDN and FVKESK. As DNA, the CDR3 is TGTGCCAGCAGCCCTACCCGAAAAGCGGGCGGCGAGCAGTTCTTC. Residues: CASSPTRKAGGEQFF.

J is TRBJ1-1 and V is TRBV15; no firm D call. Germline-derived CDR1 and CDR2 are LNHNV and YYDKDF (reference sequence). Between the trimmed V and J ends, which lost 1 base and 7 bases, there was a span of 10 bases. The CDR3 sequence is 13 residues long. The CDR3 DNA reads TGTGCCACCAGCAGAGGCGCGATCAGTGAAGCTTTCTTT. This encodes CATSRGAISEAFF. The variable domain in full, with the rest retrieved from reference TRBV15 and TRBJ1-1, is DAMVIQNPRYQVTQFGKPVTLSCSQTLNHNVMYWYQQKSSQAPKLLFHYYDKDFNNEADTPDNFQSRRPNTSFCFLDIRSPGLGDTAMYLCATSRGAISEAFFGQGTRLTVV.

This clone has just one count. CDR3 residues: CASRQGTEKLFF. Written as DNA, the CDR3 is TGTGCCAGCCGACAGGGGACTGAAAAACTGTTTTTT. V and J are TRBV2 and TRBJ1-4; 8 positions agree with TRBD1. The CDR3 extends over 12 amino acids. The J segment lost 7 bases and the V segment lost 8 bases, leaving 3 bases of the junction unmatched. Looked up from germline, CDR1 is SNHLY and CDR2 is FYNNEI. The variable domain in full, with the rest retrieved from reference TRBV2 and TRBJ1-4, is EPEVTQTPSHQVTQMGQEVILRCVPISNHLYFYWYRQILGQKVEFLVSFYNNEISEKSEIFDDQFSVERPDGSNFTLKIRSTKLEDSAMYFCASRQGTEKLFFGSGTQLSVL.

The chain employs TRBV9 and TRBJ1-5; 8 bases align to TRBD1. Looked up from germline, CDR1 is SGDLS and CDR2 is YYNGEE. The trim removed 4 bases at V and 5 bases at J, leaving 8 bases unmatched. The CDR3 loop spans 15 amino acids. CDR3 nucleotide sequence: TGTGCCAGCAGCACCGCGGACAGGGCCGATCAGCCCCAGCATTTT. It is translated as CASSTADRADQPQHF.

The chain uses TRBV7-2 and TRBJ2-7, with D tentatively TRBD2 (6 bases). V dropped 4 bases and J dropped 3 bases, with 10 bases sitting between them. CDR1 SGHTA and CDR2 FQGNSA come from the germline V gene. The CDR3 is made up of 13 amino acids. The CDR3 here is CASSSWDFYEQYF. CDR3 DNA: TGTGCCAGCAGCTCTTGGGACTTCTACGAGCAGTACTTC.

This clone was seen once. This chain connects TRBV5-5 to TRBJ1-6; no firm D call. V lost 2 bases to trimming and J lost 0 bases, with 6 bases between them. CDR1 SGHKS and CDR2 YYEKEE come from the germline V gene (reference sequence). This CDR3 has 15 amino acids. In nucleotides, the CDR3 is TGTGCCAGCAGCTTTCCTAGCTCCTATAATTCACCCCTCCACTTT. It translates to CASSFPSSYNSPLHF.

The J gene is TRBJ2-1, the V gene TRBV27, with D perhaps matching TRBD2 (7 bases). The germline gives CDR1 MNHEY, CDR2 SMNVEV (reference sequence). This CDR3 has 14 amino acids. Trimming removed 0 bases from V and 6 bases from J, with 9 bases in between. This chain's CDR3 is CASSLSRGGNEQFF. CDR3 DNA sequence: TGTGCCAGCAGTTTATCGAGGGGGGGCAATGAGCAGTTCTTC.

V and J are TRBV28 and TRBJ2-7; TRBD2 is a possible D gene (7 bases). CDR1 is MDHEN, CDR2 SYDVKM, per germline. The CDR3 contains 15 residues. V shed 2 bases and J shed 3 bases, with 14 bases lying between them. CDR3 amino acids: CASSLARGPIYEQYF. The CDR3 DNA reads TGTGCCAGCAGTTTAGCGCGGGGGCCGATCTACGAGCAGTACTTC. The full variable domain, rest sourced from reference TRBV28 and TRBJ2-7, is DVKVTQSSRYLVKRTGEKVFLECVQDMDHENMFWYRQDPGLGLRLIYFSYDVKMKEKGDIPEGYSVSREKKERFSLILESASTNQTSMYLCASSLARGPIYEQYFGPGTRLTVT.

The chain has TRBV28 and TRBJ1-1; 10 nucleotides match TRBD1. The CDR3 loop spans 15 amino acids. Germline V gene sequence: CDR1 MDHEN, CDR2 SYDVKM. V shed 6 bases and J 1 base; nucleotides not matched to a gene: 5. DNA for the CDR3: TGTGCCAGCAGGACAGGGGGCGCTTCGAACACTGAAGCTTTCTTT. Its protein product is CASRTGGASNTEAFF.

V gene TRBV7-3 combines with J gene TRBJ1-5; D not resolved. Trimming left V 0 bases short and J 1 base short, with 1 base between. CDR1 and CDR2 from the germline V gene are SGHTA and FQGTGA. The CDR3 is made up of 13 amino acids. The CDR3 nucleotides are TGTGCCAGCAGCTTAACGAGCAATCAGCCCCAGCATTTT. As protein: CASSLTSNQPQHF. Looking up the rest from reference TRBV7-3 and TRBJ1-5 gives the full variable domain: GAGVSQTPSNKVTEKGKYVELRCDPISGHTALYWYRQSLGQGPEFLIYFQGTGAADDSGLPNDRFFAVRPEGSVSTLKIQRTERGDSAVYLCASSLTSNQPQHFGDGTRLSIL.

This chain connects TRBV7-9 to TRBJ2-3, with 9 nucleotides matching TRBD1. CDR3 size: 15 residues. Germline V gene sequence: CDR1 SEHNR, CDR2 FQNEAQ (reference sequence). V shed 1 base, J shed 5 bases, and the junction held 4 bases outside the gene matches. CDR3 nucleotides: TGTGCCAGCAGCTTAGGCGACAGGGGGGGAGATACGCAGTATTTT. Translation gives CASSLGDRGGDTQYF.

The genes are TRBV30 and TRBJ2-1; 8 nucleotides agree with TRBD2. V lost 6 bases to trimming and J lost 2 bases; unmatched junction nucleotides: 6. CDR3 length equals 14 residues. CDR1 and CDR2 from the germline V gene are GTSNPN and SVGIG (reference sequence). The CDR3 loop is CACFSGEPYNEQFF. The CDR3 DNA is TGTGCCTGTTTTAGCGGGGAACCCTACAATGAGCAGTTCTTC. Full variable domain (outside the CDR3, taken from reference TRBV30 and TRBJ2-1): SQTIHQWPATLVQPVGSPLSLECTVEGTSNPNLYWYRQAAGRGLQLLFYSVGIGQISSEVPQNLSASRPQDRQFILSSKKLLLSDSGFYLCACFSGEPYNEQFFGPGTRLTVL.

J is TRBJ2-2 and V is TRBV7-9; D ambiguous. Trimming removed 0 bases from V and 6 bases from J, with 5 bases in between. The CDR3 runs to 13 residues. Per germline, CDR1 SEHNR and CDR2 FQNEAQ (reference sequence). The DNA of the CDR3 is TGTGCCAGCAGCTTAGCAGGGTCCGGGGAGCTGTTTTTT. It is translated as CASSLAGSGELFF.